The following is a T cell receptor beta chain sequence with its context. As handled by the study authors: Using reference gene primer amplification, nucleated cell counts were estimated. TCRdb's table, derived via immunoSEQ multiplex PCR, lists solely in-frame clones and lacks some. The V and J calls and clone size were taken over from that table, and D and trimming were inferred from the DNA. The profile shows about 86,000 clones, around 80% of them singletons. These data come from a study of blood T cell repertoires in COVID-19. At the level of the study: Samples of COVID-19 (acute and convalescent) were obtained from the United States, Italy and Spain. PBMCs, B-cell-depleted T cells, or T cells provided the cDNA or gDNA that made up the material.

From germline, CDR1 is SGHRS and CDR2 YFSETQ. This CDR3 is built from 14 residues. V gave up 4 bases and J gave up 4 bases; unmatched junction bases: 3. Sequencing input: peripheral blood. The clonotype comes from a man in his 70s with acute or convalescent COVID-19. The V gene is TRBV5-1, the J gene TRBJ1-4; 8 bases are a match to TRBD1. In DNA, the CDR3 is TGCGCCAGCAGCACCGGACAGGGTAATGAAAAACTGTTTTTT. Amino acid sequence: CASSTGQGNEKLFF.